Listed here are 7 T cell receptor beta chains from one sample, sequenced in a study of CD8+ T cells in alopecia areata. Documented treatment: oral pan-JAK inhibitor, 5-10 mg twice daily. cDNA prepared by RNA extraction and subsequent reverse transcription served as the template for sequencing. TCRdb keeps only in-frame clones here, not all; method: immunoSEQ multiplex PCR. This sample has nearly 200,000 clones, with 58% found just once. Sequenced here: CD4+ T cells sorted from blood, sampled at week 24, from a patient treated with tofacitinib. These receptors were taken from a human donor with alopecia areata.

This chain connects TRBV6-6 to TRBJ2-3, with D uncertain. Per the germline V gene, CDR1 is MNHNY and CDR2 is SVGAGI (reference sequence). The CDR3 covers 15 residues. V was clipped by 6 bases and J by 0 bases, with 13 bases between them. Written as DNA, the CDR3 is TGTGCCAGCAGCCTAAACAGTGCTAGCACAGATACGCAGTATTTT. Translating gives CASSLNSASTDTQYF.

The chain employs TRBV6-6 and TRBJ1-2; 8 bases agree with TRBD1. Germline assignment: CDR1 MNHNY and CDR2 SVGAGI (reference sequence). The CDR3 covers 13 residues. V lost 6 bases, J lost 4 bases, and 4 bases stayed unmatched. In DNA form, the CDR3 reads TGTGCCAGCAGGGTACAGGGGGTCTATGGCTACACCTTC. Its translation: CASRVQGVYGYTF.

The chain combines TRBV6-6 with TRBJ2-7; 9 bases are a match to TRBD2. Germline values: CDR1 MNHNY, CDR2 SVGAGI (reference sequence). This CDR3 region has 15 residues. V trimming: 7 bases; J trimming: 0 bases; junction bases outside the gene matches: 7. The CDR3 region is CASKSSGTSSYEQYF. The CDR3 bases are TGTGCCAGCAAATCTAGCGGGACCAGCTCCTACGAGCAGTACTTC.

This clone was observed a handful of times. The rearrangement uses TRBV29-1 and TRBJ2-7, with 13 bases fitting TRBD2. The CDR3 totals 14 residues. V dropped 7 bases and J dropped 2; count of bases not matched to a gene: 5. Germline CDR1 SQVTM, CDR2 ANQGSEA. DNA of the CDR3: TGCAGCGCCGGACTAGCGGGAGTCCCCTACGAGCAGTACTTC. It yields the protein CSAGLAGVPYEQYF.

The chain joins TRBV7-3 to TRBJ1-1; TRBD1 matches 10 bases. J lost 7 bases, V lost 1 base, and 6 bases had no gene match. CDR1 and CDR2 (germline): SGHTA, FQGTGA. The CDR3 runs 15 residues. Here the CDR3 DNA reads TGTGCCAGCAGCTTAATGGCCAGGGACAGGGGTGAAGCTTTCTTT. It encodes CASSLMARDRGEAFF.

This chain links TRBV7-9 with TRBJ2-7; D possibly corresponds to TRBD2 (6 bases). The V end was cut by 4 bases, the J end by 6 bases, with 19 bases between. Looked up from germline, CDR1 is SEHNR and CDR2 is FQNEAQ (reference sequence). This CDR3 has 15 residues. The CDR3 sequence is CASSSTPGLHTEQYF. CDR3 sequence (DNA): TGTGCCAGCAGCTCAACGCCGGGACTCCATACCGAGCAGTACTTC.

This rearrangement joins TRBV7-8 to TRBJ2-5; D gene uncertain. The germline V gene has CDR1 SGHVS and CDR2 FQNEAQ. The V end lost 4 bases, the J end lost 1 base, and 10 bases lay between the germline ends. This CDR3 has 14 residues. The CDR3 DNA reads as TGTGCCAGCAGCTCGCGACCCTCCCAAGAGACCCAGTACTTC. This translates into CASSSRPSQETQYF.